This T cell receptor beta chain appears in the sequencing data of a study of CD8 T cells in ankylosing spondylitis. Overall study results and limits: The study looked at matched synovial fluid samples from ankylosing spondylitis patients. Disease-linked clones were reported to be significantly enriched there. A motif of under ten highly homologous TCR beta variants was seen as apparently characteristic of ankylosing spondylitis blood.

Only a few counts were recorded for this clonotype. Its target is not known. With V trimmed by 1 base and J by 1 base, 3 bases remained unmatched. This CDR3 contains 18 residues. Germline assignment: CDR1 SGHAT and CDR2 FQNNGV. TCRdb re-analysed the 5' RACE reads in MiXCR, keeping a single row per CDR3 protein. The table has almost 400,000 distinct CDR3 sequences, 20% to 25% seen once. The clonotype was recovered from a male donor with ankylosing spondylitis. Sequenced input: blood, either unsorted or a sorted T cell fraction (not recorded which). The V and J genes are TRBV11-2 and TRBJ2-1; 14 bases are shared with TRBD2. The CDR3: CASSLVGTSGSSYNEQFF. CDR3 nucleotide sequence: TGTGCCAGCAGCTTAGTTGGGACTAGCGGGAGTTCCTACAATGAGCAGTTCTTC.